Each of the 13 T cell receptor beta chains below was sequenced from the same sample in a study of T-cell reconstitution after alpha-beta-depleted transplantation in children. Unique molecular identifiers were incorporated during preparation of the TCRbeta library. TCRdb reprocessed the PCR reads via MiXCR and lists one record per CDR3 protein. The sample has some 550,000 distinct CDR3 sequences, about 23% seen once. The sample was PBMCs, mostly from graft donor cells, taken 360 days after TCRalphabeta/CD19-depleted stem cell transplant. These receptors came from a boy under two years old who had a stem cell transplant for acute myeloid leukemia, so the T cells may come from the graft donor.

Many counts were recorded for this clonotype. The genes are TRBV15 and TRBJ2-1; 7 bases agree with TRBD1. The CDR3 totals 17 residues. Germline-derived CDR1 and CDR2 are LNHNV and YYDKDF (reference sequence). V lost 2 bases and J lost 0; bases outside the gene matches: 7. The CDR3 DNA reads TGTGCCACCAGCAGAAGGGGGCCCCGCAGCTCCTACAATGAGCAGTTCTTC. This encodes CATSRRGPRSSYNEQFF. Variable domain in full (rest from reference TRBV15 and TRBJ2-1): DAMVIQNPRYQVTQFGKPVTLSCSQTLNHNVMYWYQQKSSQAPKLLFHYYDKDFNNEADTPDNFQSRRPNTSFCFLDIRSPGLGDTAMYLCATSRRGPRSSYNEQFFGPGTRLTVL.

The CDR3 nucleotides are TGTGCCAGCAGTTCATACGGCATGGCAGAGAACACTGAAGCTTTCTTT. This sequence encodes CASSSYGMAENTEAFF. The J gene is TRBJ1-1, the V gene TRBV27; D gene unclear. The length of the CDR3 is 16 residues. CDR1 MNHEY and CDR2 SMNVEV come from the germline V gene (reference sequence). V lost 4 bases, J lost 1 base, and 16 bases lay in between.

This clonotype was counted at least ten times. The rearrangement joins TRBV28 to TRBJ1-4; TRBD1 is a possible D gene (5 bases). Germline V gives CDR1 MDHEN, CDR2 SYDVKM. Trimming left V 5 bases short and J 6 bases short, with 13 bases between. The CDR3 totals 14 residues. The CDR3 protein is CASSARVRDEKLFF. CDR3 nucleotides: TGTGCCAGCAGTGCCAGGGTGCGAGATGAAAAACTGTTTTTT.

The chain couples TRBV12-3 or TRBV12-4 to TRBJ2-3; 10 nucleotides agree with TRBD2. The length of the CDR3 is 15 residues. Trimming removed 6 bases from V and 6 bases from J; junction bases left unmatched: 9. The CDR3 region is CASSGLAALGDTQYF. CDR3 nucleotides: TGTGCCAGCAGCGGACTAGCGGCATTGGGGGATACGCAGTATTTT.

V usage is TRBV27 and J usage is TRBJ2-2, with D unclear. Between the trimmed V and J ends, which lost 2 bases and 0 bases, there was a span of 10 bases. The CDR3 loop spans 16 amino acids. Per the germline V gene, CDR1 is MNHEY and CDR2 is SMNVEV (reference sequence). The CDR3 region is CASSLPGETNTGELFF. In nucleotides, the CDR3 is TGTGCCAGCAGTTTACCAGGAGAAACGAACACCGGGGAGCTGTTTTTT.

This clonotype came up many times. In DNA, the CDR3 is TGTGCCAGCAGCGACCAGGAAGAGACCCAGTACTTC. Residues: CASSDQEETQYF. The rearrangement joins TRBV21-1 to TRBJ2-5. TRBV21-1 corresponds to a pseudogene. This CDR3 contains 12 residues.

At least ten counts were recorded for this clonotype. The chain links TRBV5-1 to TRBJ2-3; D is perhaps TRBD1 (6 bases). Between the trimmed V and J ends, which lost 4 bases and 5 bases, there was a span of 14 bases. CDR1 is SGHRS, CDR2 YFSETQ, per germline. The CDR3 has 14 residues. CDR3 sequence (DNA): TGCGCCAGCAGCCCGACAGGTACCGGAGATACGCAGTATTTT. It translates to CASSPTGTGDTQYF.

The chain couples TRBV20-1 to TRBJ2-7; no reliable D call. The CDR3 runs to 14 residues. Germline V gene lookup returns CDR1 DFQATT and CDR2 SNEGSKA (reference sequence). Trimming removed 6 bases at V and 2 bases at J, with 17 bases between. CDR3 coding DNA: TGCAGTGCCCCTGGCCCACAATACCCCTACGAGCAGTACGTC. This codes for CSAPGPQYPYEQYV.

The V call is TRBV2, the J call TRBJ2-3; TRBD1 agrees at 9 bases. With 1 base clipped from V and 1 base from J, the junction kept 9 bases outside the gene matches. The CDR3 totals 18 residues. The germline V gene has CDR1 SNHLY and CDR2 FYNNEI. The CDR3 loop reads CASSEDTWRTGGTDTQYF. The CDR3 DNA reads as TGTGCCAGCAGTGAAGACACGTGGAGGACAGGGGGCACAGATACGCAGTATTTT.

This clonotype has only a few counts. The chain carries TRBV6-5 and TRBJ1-5, with 11 bases lining up with TRBD1. The V and J ends lost 6 bases and 1 base, in that order; junction bases with no gene match: 5. This CDR3 spans 16 amino acids. Per germline, CDR1 MNHEY and CDR2 SVGAGI. In DNA form, the CDR3 reads TGTGCCAGCAGCCGGACAGGGGGCGGCAGCAATCAGCCCCAGCATTTT. This codes for CASSRTGGGSNQPQHF.

The chain combines TRBV20-1 with TRBJ1-1, with 7 bases matching TRBD1. The germline V gene encodes CDR1 DFQATT and CDR2 SNEGSKA (reference sequence). The CDR3 is 13 residues long. V was clipped by 5 bases and J by 7 bases; unmatched bases: 10. CDR3 nucleotides: TGCAGTGCTCACTGGACAGGAAGATTTGAAGCTTTCTTT. This gives the protein CSAHWTGRFEAFF.

This clonotype has just a few counts. V gene TRBV20-1 combines with J gene TRBJ1-2; TRBD1 aligns across 8 bases. Per germline, CDR1 DFQATT and CDR2 SNEGSKA (reference sequence). V dropped 8 bases and J dropped 5; count of bases not matched to a gene: 7. The CDR3 has 12 amino acids. The CDR3 here is CSTGTGGYGYTF. The CDR3 nucleotides read TGCAGTACAGGGACAGGAGGGTATGGCTACACCTTC.

The chain uses TRBV5-8 and TRBJ1-3; no clear D gene. The CDR3 has 15 amino acids. Trimming pared 0 bases from V and 2 bases from J, leaving 9 bases between. Germline V gives CDR1 SGHTS, CDR2 YDEGEE. The CDR3 nucleotides are TGTGCCAGCAGCTTGGCCGGGCTTGCTGGAAACACCATATATTTT. It encodes CASSLAGLAGNTIYF. The variable domain in full, completed from reference TRBV5-8 and TRBJ1-3, reads EAGVTQSPTHLIKTRGQQATLRCSPISGHTSVYWYQQALGLGLQFLLWYDEGEERNRGNFPPRFSGRQFPNYSSELNVNALELEDSALYLCASSLAGLAGNTIYFGEGSWLTVV.